This entry concerns a single T cell receptor (beta chain). Antigen specificity is unknown. The data were obtained in a study of metastatic and nonmetastatic thyroid tumors. Overall study findings and caveats: Relative to benign nodules, malignant thyroid tumors were reportedly characterized by significantly elevated TCR beta diversity in blood and tumor.

CDR1 SGHTA and CDR2 FQGNSA come from the germline V gene. V gave up 6 bases and J gave up 6 bases, with 7 bases separating them. The CDR3 length is 11 residues. Patients had received no treatment of any kind before thyroid surgery. Source study methods: The study built a papillary thyroid cancer distant-metastasis classifier from CDR3 differences across clinicopathological groups. MiXCR was used by TCRdb to re-call the PCR reads. The V and J calls shown here were made by TCRdb, not taken from the authors' results. The table records 25,000 to 35,000 clones, roughly 15% of them present only once. The clonotype comes from a female donor with papillary thyroid cancer or a benign thyroid nodule (not recorded which). Some clones in this sample may be carry-over from other donors' samples. This sequence joins TRBV7-2 and TRBJ2-3; D gene ambiguous. The sample consisted of blood. DNA for the CDR3: TGTGCCAGCAGAATTTTGGATACGCAGTATTTT. Residues: CASRILDTQYF.